These 2 T cell receptor beta chains were sequenced from one sample in a study of tumor T cells in aggressive B-cell lymphoma. The data were produced by immunoSEQ multiplex PCR, yet TCRdb's version contains in-frame clones alone and is incomplete. The top ten hold 5.4% of the sample, which has several hundred clones, 90% seen once. Specimen: tumor tissue. These receptors were obtained from an adult with diffuse large B cell lymphoma.

This chain uses TRBV7-9 with TRBJ1-1, with unresolved D. Germline V gives CDR1 SEHNR, CDR2 FQNEAQ (reference sequence). Trimming left V 5 bases short and J 1 base short, with 14 bases between. This CDR3 has 15 amino acids. The CDR3 protein is CASSVGNSPNTEAFF. CDR3 bases: TGTGCCAGCAGCGTAGGAAACAGTCCGAACACTGAAGCTTTCTTT. The entire variable domain, with the rest obtained from reference TRBV7-9 and TRBJ1-1, is as follows: DTGVSQNPRHKITKRGQNVTFRCDPISEHNRLYWYRQTLGQGPEFLTYFQNEAQLEKSRLLSDRFSAERPKGSFSTLEIQRTEQGDSAMYLCASSVGNSPNTEAFFGQGTRLTVV.

V gene TRBV30 combines with J gene TRBJ2-3; possibly TRBD1 for D (6 bases). Germline CDR1 is GTSNPN and CDR2 is SVGIG (reference sequence). This CDR3 is built from 14 residues. The ends were cut back, 4 bases at V and 6 bases at J, with 17 bases in the middle. CDR3 protein: CAWTSGQITDTQYF. CDR3 DNA sequence: TGTGCCTGGACTTCCGGACAGATAACGGATACGCAGTATTTT.